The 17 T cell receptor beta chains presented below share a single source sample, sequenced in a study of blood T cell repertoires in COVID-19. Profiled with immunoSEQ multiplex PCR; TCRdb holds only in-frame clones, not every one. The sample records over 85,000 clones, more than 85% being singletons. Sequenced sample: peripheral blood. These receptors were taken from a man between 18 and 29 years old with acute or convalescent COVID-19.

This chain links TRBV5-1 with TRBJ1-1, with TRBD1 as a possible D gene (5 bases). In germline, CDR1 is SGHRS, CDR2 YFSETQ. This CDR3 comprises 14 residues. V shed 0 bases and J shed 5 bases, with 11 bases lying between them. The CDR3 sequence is CASSLEGPHTEAFF. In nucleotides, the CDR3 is TGCGCCAGCAGCTTGGAGGGGCCCCATACTGAAGCTTTCTTT.

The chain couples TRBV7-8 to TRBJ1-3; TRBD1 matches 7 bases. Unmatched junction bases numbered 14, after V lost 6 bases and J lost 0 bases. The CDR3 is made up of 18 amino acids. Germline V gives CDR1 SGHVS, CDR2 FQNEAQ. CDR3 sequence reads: CASSKTRRDSPSGNTIYF. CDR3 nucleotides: TGTGCCAGCAGTAAAACCCGGAGGGACAGTCCCTCTGGAAACACCATATATTTT. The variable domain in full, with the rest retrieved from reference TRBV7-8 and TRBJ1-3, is GAGVSQSPRYKVAKRGQDVALRCDPISGHVSLFWYQQALGQGPEFLTYFQNEAQLDKSGLPSDRFFAERPEGSVSTLKIQRTQQEDSAVYLCASSKTRRDSPSGNTIYFGEGSWLTVV.

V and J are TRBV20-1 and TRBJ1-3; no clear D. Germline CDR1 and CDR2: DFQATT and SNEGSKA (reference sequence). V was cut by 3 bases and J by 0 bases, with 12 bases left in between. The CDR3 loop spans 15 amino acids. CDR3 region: CSASPTASSGNTIYF. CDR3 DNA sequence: TGCAGTGCTAGTCCAACGGCTAGCTCTGGAAACACCATATATTTT.

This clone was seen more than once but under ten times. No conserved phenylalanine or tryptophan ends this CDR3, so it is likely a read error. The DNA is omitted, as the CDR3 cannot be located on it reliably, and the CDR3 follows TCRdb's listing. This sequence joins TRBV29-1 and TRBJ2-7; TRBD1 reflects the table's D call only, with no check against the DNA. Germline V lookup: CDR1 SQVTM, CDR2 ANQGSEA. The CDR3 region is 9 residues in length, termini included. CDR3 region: CSVVAGGQP.

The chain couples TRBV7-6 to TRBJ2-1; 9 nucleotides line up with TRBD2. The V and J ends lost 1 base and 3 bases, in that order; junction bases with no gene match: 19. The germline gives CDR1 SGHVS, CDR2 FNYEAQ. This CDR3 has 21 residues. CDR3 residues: CASSLVPPAGGSELFYNEQFF. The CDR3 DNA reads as TGTGCCAGCAGCTTAGTCCCGCCAGCGGGGGGATCCGAACTTTTCTACAATGAGCAGTTCTTC.

The CDR3 DNA reads TGTGCCAGCAGTTACTCGCCGGCAGGGAACCTGTTTTTT. Its protein is CASSYSPAGNLFF. The genes are TRBV6-5 and TRBJ1-4; tentatively, D is TRBD1 (5 bases). The CDR3 covers 13 residues. The ends were cut back, 0 bases at V and 14 bases at J, with 13 bases in the middle. The germline V gene has CDR1 MNHEY and CDR2 SVGAGI.

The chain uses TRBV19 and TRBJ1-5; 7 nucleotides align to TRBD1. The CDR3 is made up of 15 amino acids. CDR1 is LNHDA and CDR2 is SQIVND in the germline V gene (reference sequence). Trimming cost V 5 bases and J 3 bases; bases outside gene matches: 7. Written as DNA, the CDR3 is TGTGCCAGTAGTGAAAGCAGGGGGGACAATCAGCCCCAGCATTTT. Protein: CASSESRGDNQPQHF.

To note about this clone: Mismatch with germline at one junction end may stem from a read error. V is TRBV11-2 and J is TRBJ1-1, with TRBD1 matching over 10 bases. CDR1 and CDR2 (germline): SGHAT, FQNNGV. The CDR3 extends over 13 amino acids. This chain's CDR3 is CASSLRQGAVSLF. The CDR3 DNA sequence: TGTGCCAGCAGCCTACGACAGGGGGCTGTATCCTTATTT.

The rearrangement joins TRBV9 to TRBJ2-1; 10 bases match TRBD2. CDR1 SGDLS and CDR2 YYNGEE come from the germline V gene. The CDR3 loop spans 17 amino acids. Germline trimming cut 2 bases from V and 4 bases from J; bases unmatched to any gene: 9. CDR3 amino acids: CASSVGQGTSVYNEQFF. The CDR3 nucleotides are TGTGCCAGCAGCGTTGGCCAGGGGACTAGCGTATACAATGAGCAGTTCTTC.

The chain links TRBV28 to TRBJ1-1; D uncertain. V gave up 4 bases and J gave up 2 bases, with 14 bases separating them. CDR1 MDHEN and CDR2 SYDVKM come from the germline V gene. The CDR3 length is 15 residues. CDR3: CASSSRLISNTEAFF. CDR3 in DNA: TGTGCCAGCAGTTCACGACTTATCAGCAACACTGAAGCTTTCTTT. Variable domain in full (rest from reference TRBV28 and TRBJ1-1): DVKVTQSSRYLVKRTGEKVFLECVQDMDHENMFWYRQDPGLGLRLIYFSYDVKMKEKGDIPEGYSVSREKKERFSLILESASTNQTSMYLCASSSRLISNTEAFFGQGTRLTVV.

As DNA, the CDR3 is TGTGCCAGCAGCCAAGAAACTAGCGGGGGTATCTACGAGCAGTACTTC. It is translated as CASSQETSGGIYEQYF. The chain combines TRBV3-1 (or the pseudogene TRBV3-2) with TRBJ2-7; 11 bases map to TRBD2. Germline CDR1 LGHDT, CDR2 YNNKEL (reference sequence). Trimming took 0 bases from V and 3 from J; bases not matched to a gene: 4. The CDR3 consists of 16 residues.

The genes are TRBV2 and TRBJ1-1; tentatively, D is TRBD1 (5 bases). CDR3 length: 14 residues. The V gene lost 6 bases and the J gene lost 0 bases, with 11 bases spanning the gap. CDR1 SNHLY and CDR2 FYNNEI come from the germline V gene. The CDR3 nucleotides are TGTGCCAGCAGGCTAGACAGCCTGAACACTGAAGCTTTCTTT. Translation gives CASRLDSLNTEAFF.

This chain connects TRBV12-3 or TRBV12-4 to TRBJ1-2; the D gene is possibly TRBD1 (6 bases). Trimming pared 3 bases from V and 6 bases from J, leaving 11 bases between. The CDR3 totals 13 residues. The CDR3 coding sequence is TGTGCCAGCAGTTTGCTCCAGGGGAATGGCTACACCTTC. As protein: CASSLLQGNGYTF.

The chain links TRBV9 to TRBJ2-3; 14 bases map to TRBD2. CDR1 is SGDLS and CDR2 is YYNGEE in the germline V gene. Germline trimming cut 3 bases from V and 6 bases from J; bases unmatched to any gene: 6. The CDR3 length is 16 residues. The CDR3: CASSAGTSGSGDTQYF. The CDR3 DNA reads TGTGCCAGCAGCGCCGGGACTAGCGGGAGTGGTGATACGCAGTATTTT.

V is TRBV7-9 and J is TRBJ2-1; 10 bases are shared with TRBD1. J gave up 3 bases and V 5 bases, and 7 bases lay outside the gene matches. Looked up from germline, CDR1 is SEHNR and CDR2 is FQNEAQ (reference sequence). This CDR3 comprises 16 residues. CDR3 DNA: TGTGCCAGCAGCCCCTGGACAGGGGGAAGCTACAATGAGCAGTTCTTC. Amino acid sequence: CASSPWTGGSYNEQFF.

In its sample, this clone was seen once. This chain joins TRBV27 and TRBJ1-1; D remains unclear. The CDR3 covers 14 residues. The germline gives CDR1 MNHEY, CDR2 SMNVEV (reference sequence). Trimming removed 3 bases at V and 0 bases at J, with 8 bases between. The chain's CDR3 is CASSFREMNTEAFF. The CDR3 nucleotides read TGTGCCAGCAGTTTTCGGGAAATGAACACTGAAGCTTTCTTT.

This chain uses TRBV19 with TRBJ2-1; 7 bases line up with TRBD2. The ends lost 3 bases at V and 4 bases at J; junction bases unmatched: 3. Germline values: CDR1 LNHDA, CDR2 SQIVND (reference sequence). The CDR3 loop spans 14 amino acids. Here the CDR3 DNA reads TGTGCCAGTAGTATGGGAGGGCGGTACAATGAGCAGTTCTTC. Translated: CASSMGGRYNEQFF.